This entry lists 14 T cell receptor beta chains sequenced from one sample in a study of human T cells and chemical hapten exposure. Noted time point: patch test 2, 6 weeks after DPC sensitization. The treatment is: therapeutic diphenylcyclopropenone sensitization with weekly scalp DPC. MiXCR, run by TCRdb on the RACE reads, gives a single entry per CDR3 protein. The table lists 140,000 or so distinct CDR3 sequences, 12% of them singletons. The input for sequencing was whole blood, taken in connection with sensitization to the hapten diphenylcyclopropenone (DPC). The receptors originated from a woman between 50 and 59 years old with alopecia areata. Some clones in this sample may be carry-over from other donors' samples.

In its sample, this clonotype was seen many times. V gene TRBV29-1 combines with J gene TRBJ1-2, with 9 bases that match TRBD1. Germline-derived CDR1 and CDR2 are SQVTM and ANQGSEA. The trim removed 3 bases at V and 4 bases at J, leaving 9 bases unmatched. This CDR3 has 15 amino acids. The CDR3 sequence: CSVDPGQGDIYGYTF. As DNA, the CDR3 is TGCAGCGTTGACCCGGGACAGGGCGATATCTATGGCTACACCTTC.

The table lists this clonotype with a few counts. The J gene is TRBJ2-7, the V gene TRBV28; 14 bases are shared with TRBD2. Per germline, CDR1 MDHEN and CDR2 SYDVKM. J lost 6 bases, V lost 5 bases, and 3 bases had no gene match. The CDR3 runs 14 residues. CDR3 sequence reads: CASSPGLAGAEQYF. The CDR3 nucleotides read TGTGCCAGCAGTCCGGGACTAGCGGGAGCCGAGCAGTACTTC.

The V gene is TRBV7-9, the J gene TRBJ2-1; weak D call: TRBD2 (6 bases). The CDR3 spans 17 residues. V dropped 5 bases and J dropped 0 bases, with 17 bases sitting between them. Germline CDR1 reads SEHNR; CDR2 reads FQNEAQ (reference sequence). Written as DNA, the CDR3 is TGTGCCAGCAGCCCCTGGGGTAGCGGATTCTCCTACAATGAGCAGTTCTTC. Translated: CASSPWGSGFSYNEQFF.

This clonotype was detected many times. The rearrangement links TRBV19 to TRBJ1-4, with 7 bases identical to TRBD1. Germline assignment: CDR1 LNHDA and CDR2 SQIVND (reference sequence). The CDR3 is made up of 15 amino acids. V gave up 10 bases and J gave up 4 bases; unmatched junction bases: 12. The CDR3 protein is CATSGQDRFNEKLFF. The CDR3 nucleotides are TGTGCCACCAGCGGGCAGGACAGGTTTAATGAAAAACTGTTTTTT.

The V call is TRBV7-2, the J call TRBJ2-1; D is unresolved. CDR3 length: 15 residues. Trimming cost V 1 base and J 7 bases, with 14 bases left between them. CDR1 and CDR2 from the germline V gene are SGHTA and FQGNSA. The CDR3 reads CASSLVSSQGNEQFF. CDR3 sequence (DNA): TGTGCCAGCAGCTTAGTTAGCAGTCAAGGGAATGAGCAGTTCTTC.

This clonotype appeared a few times. The chain employs TRBV11-2 and TRBJ2-7; D gene unclear. Germline V gene sequence: CDR1 SGHAT, CDR2 FQNNGV. The CDR3 runs to 12 residues. Trimming pared 2 bases from V and 5 bases from J, leaving 7 bases between. CDR3 loop: CASSLNGDEQYF. As DNA, the CDR3 is TGTGCCAGCAGCTTAAACGGAGACGAGCAGTACTTC.

The chain couples TRBV7-2 to TRBJ2-7; 10 bases agree with TRBD2. The V segment lost 6 bases and the J segment 3 bases; nucleotides outside the gene matches: 8. Germline V CDR1 and CDR2: SGHTA, FQGNSA. The CDR3 totals 15 residues. CDR3 sequence: CASRSGLAVSYEQYF. DNA of the CDR3: TGTGCCAGCAGGTCCGGACTAGCGGTAAGCTACGAGCAGTACTTC.

This clonotype was found a few times. V is TRBV3-1 and J is TRBJ2-7; 11 bases are shared with TRBD2. V was clipped by 3 bases and J by 6 bases; unmatched bases: 10. The CDR3 has 16 amino acids. Germline-derived CDR1 and CDR2 are LGHDT and YNNKEL (reference sequence). The CDR3 reads CASSQFAKLAGVEQYF. CDR3 nucleotides: TGTGCCAGCAGCCAGTTCGCAAAACTAGCGGGAGTCGAGCAGTACTTC.

V is TRBV12-3 or TRBV12-4 and J is TRBJ1-5; 7 bases map to TRBD1. Unmatched junction bases numbered 7, after V lost 5 bases and J lost 6 bases. CDR3 length equals 14 residues. This CDR3 is CASSAGQVGQPQHF. CDR3 nucleotides: TGTGCCAGCAGTGCCGGACAGGTGGGTCAGCCCCAGCATTTT.

The rearrangement uses TRBV18 and TRBJ2-7, with TRBD1 as a possible D gene (6 bases). Germline V CDR1 and CDR2: KGHSH, LQKENI. The CDR3 runs 15 residues. Between the trimmed V and J ends, which lost 5 bases and 4 bases, there was a span of 18 bases. In DNA form, the CDR3 reads TGTGCCAGCTCAGAGGGTCAGGCCAGGGGTTACGAGCAGTACTTC. Amino acid sequence: CASSEGQARGYEQYF.

This clonotype was detected only a few times. The chain uses TRBV7-2 and TRBJ1-3; 7 positions match TRBD1. The CDR3 length is 16 residues. Germline V CDR1 and CDR2: SGHTA, FQGNSA. Trimming took 5 bases from V and 0 from J; bases not matched to a gene: 7. DNA of the CDR3: TGTGCCAGCAGCCAAGGACAGGTTCGCTCTGGAAACACCATATATTTT. Encoded protein: CASSQGQVRSGNTIYF. Full variable domain (remainder filled in from reference TRBV7-2 and TRBJ1-3): GAGVSQSPSNKVTEKGKDVELRCDPISGHTALYWYRQSLGQGLEFLIYFQGNSAPDKSGLPSDRFSAERTGGSVSTLTIQRTQQEDSAVYLCASSQGQVRSGNTIYFGEGSWLTVV.

The chain has TRBV21-1 and TRBJ2-7. TRBV21-1 is a pseudogene. The CDR3 covers 9 residues. The CDR3 nucleotides are TGTGCCAGCAATTACGAGCAGTACTTC. Translated, it gives CASNYEQYF.

This clonotype has ten or more counts. The V gene is TRBV11-2, the J gene TRBJ2-7, with 7 bases aligning to TRBD1. The V and J ends lost 1 base and 7 bases, in that order; junction bases with no gene match: 4. Germline values: CDR1 SGHAT, CDR2 FQNNGV. This CDR3 has 13 residues. CDR3 loop: CASSLGTGDEQYF. For the CDR3, the DNA is TGTGCCAGCAGCTTAGGTACAGGGGATGAGCAGTACTTC.

V gene TRBV7-6 combines with J gene TRBJ2-1; tentatively, D is TRBD2 (6 bases). From germline, CDR1 is SGHVS and CDR2 FNYEAQ. CDR3 length: 15 residues. V was pared by 1 base and J by 9 bases, with 16 bases between. CDR3 nucleotides: TGTGCCAGCAGCTTAGAGGGGACTGAAACGGCTGAGCAGTTCTTC. Residues: CASSLEGTETAEQFF.